Following are 30 T cell receptor beta chains from one sample sequenced in a study of cytomegalovirus exposure and HLA in healthy donors. Vbeta (60) and Jbeta (13) primers were used in the PCR. TCRdb keeps only in-frame clones here, not all; method: immunoSEQ multiplex PCR. The sample table includes more than 45,000 clones. Sequencing input: PBMCs. These receptors all come from a woman in her sixties or seventies in good health and CMV-seropositive.

This chain joins TRBV29-1 and TRBJ1-2, with D uncertain. Between the trimmed V and J ends, which lost 0 bases and 6 bases, there was a span of 11 bases. Germline V gene sequence: CDR1 SQVTM, CDR2 ANQGSEA. The CDR3 totals 13 residues. Here the CDR3 reads CSVEDLTSDGYTF. In nucleotides, the CDR3 is TGCAGCGTTGAAGATTTGACATCAGATGGCTACACCTTC.

The chain employs TRBV5-6 and TRBJ1-5, with 8 bases matching TRBD1. Trimming removed 3 bases from V and 0 bases from J; junction bases left unmatched: 5. This CDR3 has 16 residues. Germline CDR1 reads SGHDT; CDR2 reads YYEEEE. CDR3 loop: CASSWATGDSNQPQHF. For the CDR3, the DNA is TGTGCCAGCAGCTGGGCGACAGGGGATAGCAATCAGCCCCAGCATTTT.

The chain is built from TRBV18 and TRBJ2-7, with 9 bases that match TRBD1. V was clipped by 0 bases and J by 5 bases; unmatched bases: 5. The CDR3 is made up of 15 amino acids. Germline V gene sequence: CDR1 KGHSH, CDR2 LQKENI. As DNA, the CDR3 is TGTGCCAGCTCACCACCGGGACAGGGACCCAACGAGCAGTACTTC. It is translated as CASSPPGQGPNEQYF.

J is TRBJ2-5 and V is TRBV2; 8 bases align to TRBD2. The CDR3 runs to 14 residues. The V gene's germline CDR1 is SNHLY and CDR2 FYNNEI. V shed 8 bases, J shed 5 bases, and the junction held 10 bases outside the gene matches. CDR3 in amino acids: CASERGSGVETQYF. CDR3 in DNA: TGTGCCAGCGAGAGGGGTAGCGGGGTTGAGACCCAGTACTTC.

The rearrangement joins TRBV6-1 to TRBJ2-3; 7 bases are shared with TRBD2. V shed 0 bases and J 1 base; nucleotides not matched to a gene: 1. The CDR3 sequence is 15 residues long. In germline, CDR1 is MNHNS, CDR2 SASEGT. Here the CDR3 DNA reads TGTGCCAGCAGTGAAGCGGGGAGGGGCACAGATACGCAGTATTTT. This sequence encodes CASSEAGRGTDTQYF.

This chain uses TRBV11-2 with TRBJ2-7; 7 nucleotides align to TRBD1. Germline CDR1 reads SGHAT; CDR2 reads FQNNGV. This CDR3 is built from 14 residues. The ends lost 1 base at V and 3 bases at J; junction bases unmatched: 3. CDR3 nucleotide sequence: TGTGCCAGCAGCTTAGGACAGGGAATCTACGAGCAGTACTTC. It specifies CASSLGQGIYEQYF. Looking up the rest from reference TRBV11-2 and TRBJ2-7 gives the full variable domain: EAGVAQSPRYKIIEKRQSVAFWCNPISGHATLYWYQQILGQGPKLLIQFQNNGVVDDSQLPKDRFSAERLKGVDSTLKIQPAKLEDSAVYLCASSLGQGIYEQYFGPGTRLTVT.

On this clone: The junction differs from germline at one of its ends, possibly a read error. Here the CDR3 DNA reads TGTGCCAGCAGTGCGGACAGGGGAACCATCGGGTTT. This gives the protein CASSADRGTIGF. The chain has TRBV6-1 and TRBJ1-1, with TRBD1 identical over 9 bases. The CDR3 is made up of 12 amino acids. CDR1 is MNHNS, CDR2 SASEGT, per germline.

This chain uses TRBV6-5 with TRBJ2-5; 8 bases are a match to TRBD2. The CDR3 has 15 amino acids. Per germline, CDR1 MNHEY and CDR2 SVGAGI. V lost 2 bases to trimming and J lost 3 bases; unmatched junction nucleotides: 5. The CDR3 spells CASSYGGGTEETQYF. For the CDR3, the DNA is TGTGCCAGCAGTTACGGCGGGGGGACTGAAGAGACCCAGTACTTC.

The chain couples TRBV5-5 to TRBJ2-3; maybe TRBD1 (6 bases). The germline V gene encodes CDR1 SGHKS and CDR2 YYEKEE (reference sequence). Trimming cost V 7 bases and J 3 bases, with 18 bases left between them. The CDR3 contains 15 residues. The DNA for the CDR3 is TGTGCCAGCGGCCGGCAGGGGTCGTTTACAGATACGCAGTATTTT. Encoded protein: CASGRQGSFTDTQYF.

J is TRBJ1-1 and V is TRBV6-1; TRBD1 matches 8 bases. The length of the CDR3 is 13 residues. The ends lost 6 bases at V and 6 bases at J; junction bases unmatched: 6. Germline values: CDR1 MNHNS, CDR2 SASEGT. CDR3 nucleotides: TGTGCCAGCAGGCAGGGGGCGGACGCTGAAGCTTTCTTT. The encoded protein is CASRQGADAEAFF.

The chain uses TRBV29-1 and TRBJ1-1; 7 bases fit TRBD1. The CDR3 has 13 amino acids. Germline trimming cut 8 bases from V and 0 bases from J; bases unmatched to any gene: 6. Germline V gives CDR1 SQVTM, CDR2 ANQGSEA. The CDR3 protein is CSIEGQLNTEAFF. CDR3 DNA: TGCAGCATAGAGGGACAGTTGAACACTGAAGCTTTCTTT. The variable domain in full, with the rest retrieved from reference TRBV29-1 and TRBJ1-1, is SAVISQKPSRDICQRGTSLTIQCQVDSQVTMMFWYRQQPGQSLTLIATANQGSEATYESGFVIDKFPISRPNLTFSTLTVSNMSPEDSSIYLCSIEGQLNTEAFFGQGTRLTVV.

This CDR3 is CASSRTGGNQPQHF. The DNA of the CDR3 is TGCGCCAGCAGTCGGACAGGGGGCAATCAGCCCCAGCATTTT. The rearrangement uses TRBV5-1 and TRBJ1-5, with 9 bases aligning to TRBD1. CDR1 SGHRS and CDR2 YFSETQ come from the germline V gene. The CDR3 extends over 14 amino acids. The ends lost 5 bases at V and 2 bases at J; junction bases unmatched: 2.

The rearrangement uses TRBV9 and TRBJ1-2; 9 nucleotides match TRBD1. CDR1 and CDR2 (germline): SGDLS, YYNGEE. With 0 bases clipped from V and 5 bases from J, the junction kept 11 bases outside the gene matches. The CDR3 is made up of 17 amino acids. The CDR3 nucleotides read TGTGCCAGCAGCGTAGGCCCGGAACAGGGGGCTCGGTATGGCTACACCTTC. Translating gives CASSVGPEQGARYGYTF. The variable domain in full, completed from reference TRBV9 and TRBJ1-2, reads DSGVTQTPKHLITATGQRVTLRCSPRSGDLSVYWYQQSLDQGLQFLIQYYNGEERAKGNILERFSAQQFPDLHSELNLSSLELGDSALYFCASSVGPEQGARYGYTFGSGTRLTVV.

CDR3 sequence (DNA): TGCGCCAGCGTCCGGGACAGGGCCATTAACTCTGGAAACACCATATATTTT. It codes for CASVRDRAINSGNTIYF. V gene TRBV5-1 combines with J gene TRBJ1-3, with TRBD1 identical over 9 bases. V trimming: 7 bases; J trimming: 0 bases; junction bases outside the gene matches: 11. The CDR3 contains 17 residues. CDR1 SGHRS and CDR2 YFSETQ come from the germline V gene.

The chain couples TRBV19 to TRBJ1-6; D possibly corresponds to TRBD1 (5 bases). V shed 4 bases and J shed 5 bases, with 15 bases lying between them. Germline V CDR1 and CDR2: LNHDA, SQIVND (reference sequence). The CDR3 is made up of 16 amino acids. Here the CDR3 DNA reads TGTGCCAGTAGTACCTTAACGACAGCTAATAATTCACCCCTCCACTTT. This encodes CASSTLTTANNSPLHF.

CDR3 in amino acids: CASSPQGTDYGYTF. In DNA, the CDR3 is TGTGCCAGCAGCCCCCAGGGGACAGACTATGGCTACACCTTC. The rearrangement joins TRBV7-2 to TRBJ1-2, with 7 bases that match TRBD1. The germline V gene has CDR1 SGHTA and CDR2 FQGNSA. The CDR3 covers 14 residues. Losses at the gene ends were 5 bases for V and 3 bases for J; bases not matched to a gene: 6.

This chain connects TRBV5-1 to TRBJ1-2; 9 bases fit TRBD1. Germline V gene sequence: CDR1 SGHRS, CDR2 YFSETQ. The CDR3 loop spans 15 amino acids. Losses at the gene ends were 3 bases for V and 8 bases for J; bases not matched to a gene: 11. CDR3 in DNA: TGCGCCAGCAGCTGGGGTGCCGGGACAGGGAGAGGCTACACCTTC. Translated: CASSWGAGTGRGYTF.

The chain joins TRBV6-4 to TRBJ1-4, with D possibly being TRBD1 (5 bases). This CDR3 is 13 amino acids long. Germline CDR1 reads MRHNA; CDR2 reads SNTAGT. With 5 bases removed from V and 5 bases from J, the gap between germline ends came to 9 bases. The CDR3 DNA follows: TGTGCCAGCAGTCTAAGGGGAAATGAAAAACTGTTTTTT. Amino acid sequence: CASSLRGNEKLFF.

The V and J genes are TRBV6-1 and TRBJ1-6; D not resolved. The CDR3 loop spans 14 amino acids. V was cut by 4 bases and J by 0 bases, with 4 bases left in between. Germline-derived CDR1 and CDR2 are MNHNS and SASEGT. The CDR3 DNA sequence: TGTGCCAGCAGTGCTAGCTCCTATAATTCACCCCTCCACTTT. Its translation is CASSASSYNSPLHF.

The chain links TRBV6-5 to TRBJ1-2; D is unclear. Germline V gene data show CDR1 as MNHEY and CDR2 as SVGAGI. The CDR3 spans 14 residues. Trimming stripped 0 bases from V and 1 base from J, with 6 bases between. The CDR3 sequence: CASSYSGSNYGYTF. The CDR3 coding sequence is TGTGCCAGCAGTTACTCGGGGAGTAACTATGGCTACACCTTC.

DNA of the CDR3: TGTGCCATCAGTTTGGACAGGGGTGTTGAAGCTTTCTTT. Translation: CAISLDRGVEAFF. The genes are TRBV10-3 and TRBJ1-1; TRBD1 matches at 9 bases. The CDR3 runs 13 residues. The germline CDR1 and CDR2 sequences are ENHRY and SYGVKD. The V gene end was trimmed by 5 bases and the J gene end by 7 bases; junction bases not matched to a gene: 5.

The chain carries TRBV25-1 and TRBJ1-2; D ambiguous. Trimming left V 4 bases short and J 10 bases short, with 13 bases between. The CDR3 is 12 residues long. The germline gives CDR1 MGHDK, CDR2 SYGVNS. The CDR3 bases are TGTGCCAGCAGTGGAGGACGGGAGGACTACACCTTC. It specifies CASSGGREDYTF.

V is TRBV6-1 and J is TRBJ1-5; 8 nucleotides align to TRBD1. V gave up 4 bases and J gave up 5 bases; unmatched junction bases: 10. The CDR3 covers 16 residues. Germline values: CDR1 MNHNS, CDR2 SASEGT. The CDR3 DNA reads TGTGCCAGCAGTGGAGGGGGACAGGATCGTCATCAGCCCCAGCATTTT. Amino acid sequence: CASSGGGQDRHQPQHF.

This chain joins TRBV5-1 and TRBJ2-1; no firm D call. CDR1 is SGHRS, CDR2 YFSETQ, per germline. The CDR3 covers 15 residues. The V end lost 0 bases, the J end lost 6 bases, and 13 bases lay between the germline ends. This CDR3 reads CASSLAPGVGNEQFF. CDR3 sequence (DNA): TGCGCCAGCAGCTTGGCTCCAGGCGTAGGCAATGAGCAGTTCTTC.

The CDR3 nucleotides read TGTGCCACCGCGGGACAGGGAGATGAAAAACTGTTTTTT. This gives the protein CATAGQGDEKLFF. The rearrangement joins TRBV19 to TRBJ1-4; 9 bases are shared with TRBD1. With V trimmed by 10 bases and J by 6 bases, 6 bases remained unmatched. The CDR3 covers 13 residues. The germline gives CDR1 LNHDA, CDR2 SQIVND (reference sequence).

The chain links TRBV2 to TRBJ1-4; maybe TRBD1 (6 bases). This CDR3 contains 12 residues. Germline loops: CDR1 SNHLY, CDR2 FYNNEI. V shed 5 bases and J shed 10 bases, with 11 bases lying between them. CDR3 bases: TGTGCCAGCAGTCAGCTGACAGGAAAACTGTTTTTT. Translated, it gives CASSQLTGKLFF.

The gene calls are TRBV27 and TRBJ2-7, with TRBD1 matching 7 bases. V trimming: 5 bases; J trimming: 5 bases; junction bases outside the gene matches: 12. The CDR3 has 15 amino acids. The germline gives CDR1 MNHEY, CDR2 SMNVEV (reference sequence). The CDR3 reads CASSPRSTGTHEQYF. The CDR3 DNA follows: TGTGCCAGCAGTCCCCGCTCGACAGGGACCCACGAGCAGTACTTC.

This sequence joins TRBV4-1 and TRBJ1-2; D remains ambiguous. Germline loops: CDR1 MGHRA, CDR2 YSYEKL. The CDR3 spans 13 residues. Trimming left V 4 bases short and J 6 bases short, with 12 bases between. CDR3 in amino acids: CASSPGRGNGYTF. The CDR3 region has the DNA TGCGCCAGCAGCCCCGGGCGAGGGAATGGCTACACCTTC.

The chain is built from TRBV19 and TRBJ1-2, with a weak D call TRBD1 (5 bases). The CDR3 spans 14 residues. Deletions cut 7 bases from V and 4 bases from J, with 16 bases between. Germline V gene data show CDR1 as LNHDA and CDR2 as SQIVND (reference sequence). The CDR3 nucleotides read TGTGCCAGTATTTCATCAGACAGTTCCTATGGCTACACCTTC. Residues: CASISSDSSYGYTF.

This chain links TRBV10-1 with TRBJ2-5; 7 bases agree with TRBD2. The CDR3 is 13 amino acids. CDR1 is WNHNN and CDR2 is SYGVQD in the germline V gene (reference sequence). V lost 6 bases and J lost 5; bases outside the gene matches: 6. The CDR3, as DNA: TGCGCCAGCAGCCTCGGACTAGGGGAGACCCAGTACTTC. Its translation: CASSLGLGETQYF.